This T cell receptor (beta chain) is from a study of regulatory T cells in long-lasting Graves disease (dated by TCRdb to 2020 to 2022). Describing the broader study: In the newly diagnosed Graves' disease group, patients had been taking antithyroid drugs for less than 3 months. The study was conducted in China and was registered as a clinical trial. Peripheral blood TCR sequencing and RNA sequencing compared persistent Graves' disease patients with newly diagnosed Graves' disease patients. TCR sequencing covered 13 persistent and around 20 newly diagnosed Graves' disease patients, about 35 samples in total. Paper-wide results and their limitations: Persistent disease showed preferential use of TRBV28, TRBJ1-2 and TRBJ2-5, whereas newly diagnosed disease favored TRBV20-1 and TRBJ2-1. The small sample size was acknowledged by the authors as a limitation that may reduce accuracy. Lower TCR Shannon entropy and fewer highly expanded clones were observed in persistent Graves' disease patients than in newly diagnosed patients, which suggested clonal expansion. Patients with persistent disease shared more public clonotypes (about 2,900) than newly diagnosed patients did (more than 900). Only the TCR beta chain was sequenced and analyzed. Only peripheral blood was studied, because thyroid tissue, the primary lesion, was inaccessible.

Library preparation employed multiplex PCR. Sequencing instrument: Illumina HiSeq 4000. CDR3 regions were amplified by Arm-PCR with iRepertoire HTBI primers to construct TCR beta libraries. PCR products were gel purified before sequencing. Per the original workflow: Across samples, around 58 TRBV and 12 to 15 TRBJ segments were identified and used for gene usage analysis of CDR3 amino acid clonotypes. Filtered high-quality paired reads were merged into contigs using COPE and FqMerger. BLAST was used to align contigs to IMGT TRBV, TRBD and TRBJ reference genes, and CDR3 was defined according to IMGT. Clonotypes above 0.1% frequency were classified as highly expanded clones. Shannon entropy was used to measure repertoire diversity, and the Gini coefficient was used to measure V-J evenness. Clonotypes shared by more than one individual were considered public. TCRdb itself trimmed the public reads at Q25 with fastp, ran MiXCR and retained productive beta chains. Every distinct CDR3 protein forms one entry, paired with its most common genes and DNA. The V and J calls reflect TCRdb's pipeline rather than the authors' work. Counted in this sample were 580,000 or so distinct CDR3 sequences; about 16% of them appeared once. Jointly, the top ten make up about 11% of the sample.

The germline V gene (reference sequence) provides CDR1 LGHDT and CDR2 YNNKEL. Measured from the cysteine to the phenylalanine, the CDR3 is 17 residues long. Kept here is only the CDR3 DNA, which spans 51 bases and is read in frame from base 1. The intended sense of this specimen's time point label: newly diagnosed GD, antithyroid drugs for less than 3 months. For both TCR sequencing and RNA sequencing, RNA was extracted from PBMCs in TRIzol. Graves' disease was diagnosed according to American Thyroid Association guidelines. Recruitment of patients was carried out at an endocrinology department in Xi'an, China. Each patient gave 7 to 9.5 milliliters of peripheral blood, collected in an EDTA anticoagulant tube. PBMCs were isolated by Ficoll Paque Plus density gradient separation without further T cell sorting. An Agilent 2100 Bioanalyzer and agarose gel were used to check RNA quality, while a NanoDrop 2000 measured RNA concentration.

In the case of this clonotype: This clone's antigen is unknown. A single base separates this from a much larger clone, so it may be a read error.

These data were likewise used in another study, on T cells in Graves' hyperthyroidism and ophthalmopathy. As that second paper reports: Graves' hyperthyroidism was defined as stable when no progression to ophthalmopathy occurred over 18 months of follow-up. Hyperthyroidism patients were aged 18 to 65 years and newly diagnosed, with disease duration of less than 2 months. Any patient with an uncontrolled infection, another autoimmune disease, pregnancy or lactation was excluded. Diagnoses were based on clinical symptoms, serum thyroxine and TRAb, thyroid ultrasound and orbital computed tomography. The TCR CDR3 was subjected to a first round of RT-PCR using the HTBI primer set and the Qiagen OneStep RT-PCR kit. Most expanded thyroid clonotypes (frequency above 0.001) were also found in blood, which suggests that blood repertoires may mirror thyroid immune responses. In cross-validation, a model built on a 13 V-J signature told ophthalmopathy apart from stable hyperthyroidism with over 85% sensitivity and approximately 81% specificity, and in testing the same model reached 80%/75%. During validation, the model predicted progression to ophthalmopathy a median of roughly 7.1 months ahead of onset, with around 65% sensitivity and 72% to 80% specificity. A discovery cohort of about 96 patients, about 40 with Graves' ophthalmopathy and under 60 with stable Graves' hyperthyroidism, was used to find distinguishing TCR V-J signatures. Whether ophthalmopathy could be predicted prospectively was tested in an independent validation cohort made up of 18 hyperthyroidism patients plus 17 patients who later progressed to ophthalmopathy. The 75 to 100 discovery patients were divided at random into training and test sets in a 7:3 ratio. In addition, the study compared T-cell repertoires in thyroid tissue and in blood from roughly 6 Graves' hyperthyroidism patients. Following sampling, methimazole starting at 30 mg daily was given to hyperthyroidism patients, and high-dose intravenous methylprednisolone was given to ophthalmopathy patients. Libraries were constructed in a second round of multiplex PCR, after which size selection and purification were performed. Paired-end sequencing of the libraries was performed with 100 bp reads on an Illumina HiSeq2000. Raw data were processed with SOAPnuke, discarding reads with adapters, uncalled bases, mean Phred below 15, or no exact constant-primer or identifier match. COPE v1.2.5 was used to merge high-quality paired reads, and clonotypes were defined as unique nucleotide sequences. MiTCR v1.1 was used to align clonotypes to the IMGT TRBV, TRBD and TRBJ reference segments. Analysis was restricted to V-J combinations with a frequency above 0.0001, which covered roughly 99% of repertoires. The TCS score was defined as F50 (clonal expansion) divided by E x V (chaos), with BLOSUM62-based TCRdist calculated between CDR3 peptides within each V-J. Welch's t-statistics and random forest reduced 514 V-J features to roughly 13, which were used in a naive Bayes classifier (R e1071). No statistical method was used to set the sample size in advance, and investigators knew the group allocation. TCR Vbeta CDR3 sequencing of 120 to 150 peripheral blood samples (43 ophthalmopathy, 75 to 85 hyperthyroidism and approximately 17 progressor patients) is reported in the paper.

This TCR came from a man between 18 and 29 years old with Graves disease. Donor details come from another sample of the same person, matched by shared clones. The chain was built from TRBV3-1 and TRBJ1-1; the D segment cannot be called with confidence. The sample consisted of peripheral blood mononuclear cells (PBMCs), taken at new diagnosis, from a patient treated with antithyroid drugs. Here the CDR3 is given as CASSQDGRVFMNAEAFF. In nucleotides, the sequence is TGTGCCAGCAGCCAAGATGGGCGGGTATTTATGAACGCTGAAGCTTTCTTT.